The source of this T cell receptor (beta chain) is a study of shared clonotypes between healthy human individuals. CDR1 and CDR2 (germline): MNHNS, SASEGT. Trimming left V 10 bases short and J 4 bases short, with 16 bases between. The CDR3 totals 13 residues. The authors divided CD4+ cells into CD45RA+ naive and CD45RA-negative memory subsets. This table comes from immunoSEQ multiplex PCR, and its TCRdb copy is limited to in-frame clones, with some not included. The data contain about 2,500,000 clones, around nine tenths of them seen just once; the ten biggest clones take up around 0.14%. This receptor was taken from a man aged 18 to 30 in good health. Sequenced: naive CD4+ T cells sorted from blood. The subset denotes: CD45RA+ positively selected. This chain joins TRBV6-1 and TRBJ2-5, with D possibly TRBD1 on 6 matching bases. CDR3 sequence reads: CATVTGRGETQYF. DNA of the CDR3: TGTGCCACCGTGACAGGACGGGGAGAGACCCAGTACTTC.